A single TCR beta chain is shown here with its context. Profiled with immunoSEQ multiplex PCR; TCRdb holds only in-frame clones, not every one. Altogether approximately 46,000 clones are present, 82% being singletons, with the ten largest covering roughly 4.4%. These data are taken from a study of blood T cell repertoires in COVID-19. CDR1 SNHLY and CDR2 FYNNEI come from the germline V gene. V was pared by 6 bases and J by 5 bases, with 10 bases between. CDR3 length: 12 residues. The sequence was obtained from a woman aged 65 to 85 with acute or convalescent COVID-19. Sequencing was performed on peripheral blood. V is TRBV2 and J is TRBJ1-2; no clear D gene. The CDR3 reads CASRAVPYGYTF. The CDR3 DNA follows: TGTGCCAGCAGAGCTGTACCTTATGGCTACACCTTC.